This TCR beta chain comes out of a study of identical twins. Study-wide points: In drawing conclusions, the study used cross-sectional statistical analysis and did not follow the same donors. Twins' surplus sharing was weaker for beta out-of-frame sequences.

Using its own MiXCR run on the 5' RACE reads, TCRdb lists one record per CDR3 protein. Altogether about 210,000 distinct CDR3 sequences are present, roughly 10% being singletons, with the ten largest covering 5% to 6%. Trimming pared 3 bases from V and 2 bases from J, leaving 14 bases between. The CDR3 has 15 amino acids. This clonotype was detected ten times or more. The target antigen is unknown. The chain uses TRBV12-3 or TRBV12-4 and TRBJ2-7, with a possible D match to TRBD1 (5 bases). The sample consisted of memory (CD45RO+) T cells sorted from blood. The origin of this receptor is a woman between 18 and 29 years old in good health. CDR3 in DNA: TGTGCCAGCAGTTTGGTCCAGGGTATCACCTACGAGCAGTACTTC. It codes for CASSLVQGITYEQYF.